This paragraph covers one T cell receptor beta chain sequence. Assay: immunoSEQ multiplex PCR; the TCRdb copy retains only in-frame clones and omits some. This table holds about 110,000 clones, approximately 87% found once. These data are taken from a study of T cell responses to AZD1222 COVID-19 vaccine. This CDR3 has 15 residues. Losses at the gene ends were 2 bases for V and 3 bases for J; bases not matched to a gene: 9. The germline V gene has CDR1 GTSNPN and CDR2 SVGIG (reference sequence). V gene TRBV30 combines with J gene TRBJ1-2; 7 positions match TRBD1. Specimen: peripheral blood, collected 28 days after the second AZD1222 dose. The clonotype originates from an adult who received the AZD1222 COVID-19 vaccine. This CDR3 is CAWSLSTGRDYGYTF. Here the CDR3 DNA reads TGTGCCTGGAGTCTCTCGACAGGGAGGGACTATGGCTACACCTTC.